A single sample is the source of the 17 T cell receptor beta chains below, sequenced in a study of neurological immune-mediated disorders (dated by TCRdb to about 2019). The library was built by means of 5' RACE. This sample was sequenced with an Illumina HiSeq 2500. TCRdb took the public reads, trimmed them with fastp at Q25, ran MiXCR for clone calling and kept in-frame beta chains. Duplicate CDR3 protein sequences are folded into a single record with the most common DNA and genes. This sample lists 50,000 or so distinct CDR3 sequences; more than 3% were detected once. The ten largest clones represent 7.1% of the sample. Sequenced sample: PBMCs. The receptors originated from a woman in her sixties with multiple sclerosis.

The sample holds many counts of this clonotype. CDR3 in amino acids: CASSQEWRGRYQETQYF. The DNA of the CDR3 is TGCGCCAGCAGCCAAGAATGGAGGGGACGCTACCAAGAGACCCAGTACTTC. The chain recombines TRBV4-1 with TRBJ2-5, with D possibly being TRBD2 (6 bases). Germline lookup yields CDR1 MGHRA and CDR2 YSYEKL. Trimming removed 0 bases at V and 0 bases at J, with 14 bases between. The CDR3 spans 17 residues.

This clonotype was seen a handful of times. The chain couples TRBV18 to TRBJ2-5; D uncertain. The germline V gene encodes CDR1 KGHSH and CDR2 LQKENI. V gave up 2 bases and J gave up 2 bases, with 3 bases separating them. The CDR3 spans 12 residues. The CDR3 DNA is TGTGCCAGCTCACCAAATCAAGAGACCCAGTACTTC. It yields the protein CASSPNQETQYF.

The sample holds many counts of this clonotype. This chain uses TRBV5-1 with TRBJ1-5; D is unclear. V was shortened by 0 bases and J by 8 bases, with 9 bases between the two germline ends. Germline V gives CDR1 SGHRS, CDR2 YFSETQ. The CDR3 is 13 amino acids. Here the CDR3 reads CASSLDSLEPQHF. CDR3 in DNA: TGCGCCAGCAGCTTGGACAGTTTGGAGCCCCAGCATTTT.

At least ten counts were recorded for this clonotype. V and J are TRBV5-1 and TRBJ2-1; D remains ambiguous. CDR3 size: 15 residues. The germline gives CDR1 SGHRS, CDR2 YFSETQ. With 1 base removed from V and 0 bases from J, the gap between germline ends came to 8 bases. Here the CDR3 reads CASSLSVFSYNEQFF. In DNA form, the CDR3 reads TGCGCCAGCAGCTTGTCTGTCTTCTCCTACAATGAGCAGTTCTTC.

There are many counts of this clonotype. The chain employs TRBV29-1 and TRBJ1-2, with 10 bases that match TRBD1. Germline CDR1 and CDR2: SQVTM and ANQGSEA. V dropped 5 bases and J dropped 2; count of bases not matched to a gene: 2. The CDR3 is made up of 13 amino acids. The DNA for the CDR3 is TGCAGCGTTCGGACAGGGGGAAACTATGGCTACACCTTC. It translates to CSVRTGGNYGYTF.

This clonotype showed up many times. The chain uses TRBV11-2 and TRBJ2-2; D ambiguous. The CDR3 consists of 14 residues. Germline V gene sequence: CDR1 SGHAT, CDR2 FQNNGV. V gave up 0 bases and J gave up 7 bases, with 9 bases separating them. The CDR3 coding sequence is TGTGCCAGCAGCTTAGACTGGCTTGGCGGGGAGCTGTTTTTT. Its protein product is CASSLDWLGGELFF. Together with reference TRBV11-2 and TRBJ2-2, the CDR3 gives the full variable domain: EAGVAQSPRYKIIEKRQSVAFWCNPISGHATLYWYQQILGQGPKLLIQFQNNGVVDDSQLPKDRFSAERLKGVDSTLKIQPAKLEDSAVYLCASSLDWLGGELFFGEGSRLTVL.

This clonotype was found many times. The V and J genes are TRBV6-1 and TRBJ2-3, with a weak D call TRBD2 (6 bases). Trimming pared 4 bases from V and 0 bases from J, leaving 11 bases between. This CDR3 spans 15 amino acids. CDR1 is MNHNS, CDR2 SASEGT, per germline. Here the CDR3 reads CASSADGGSTDTQYF. CDR3 sequence (DNA): TGTGCCAGCAGTGCGGACGGGGGAAGCACAGATACGCAGTATTTT.

Many counts were recorded for this clonotype. The genes are TRBV5-1 and TRBJ1-4; 8 nucleotides line up with TRBD1. V was clipped by 3 bases and J by 5 bases; unmatched bases: 6. This CDR3 comprises 15 residues. Germline lookup yields CDR1 SGHRS and CDR2 YFSETQ. DNA of the CDR3: TGCGCCAGCAGCTCAAAGACAGGGGCCAATGAAAAACTGTTTTTT. Translation gives CASSSKTGANEKLFF.

This clonotype was observed at least ten times. The V call is TRBV20-1, the J call TRBJ2-5; no definite D call. Germline V CDR1 and CDR2: DFQATT, SNEGSKA (reference sequence). V dropped 6 bases and J dropped 4 bases, with 12 bases sitting between them. The CDR3 runs 12 residues. CDR3 sequence (DNA): TGCAGTGCCCCTGATGCAGTAGAGACCCAGTACTTC. Translating it yields CSAPDAVETQYF.

In this sample, this clonotype turned up many times. This rearrangement joins TRBV7-2 to TRBJ2-3; possibly TRBD1 or TRBD2 for D (6 bases each). Germline values: CDR1 SGHTA, CDR2 FQGNSA. CDR3 length: 14 residues. The V end was cut by 5 bases, the J end by 4 bases, with 13 bases between. The CDR3 is CASSKMGGPDTQYF. In DNA form, the CDR3 reads TGTGCCAGCAGCAAAATGGGGGGCCCAGATACGCAGTATTTT. Drawing the rest from reference TRBV7-2 and TRBJ2-3, the complete variable domain is GAGVSQSPSNKVTEKGKDVELRCDPISGHTALYWYRQSLGQGLEFLIYFQGNSAPDKSGLPSDRFSAERTGGSVSTLTIQRTQQEDSAVYLCASSKMGGPDTQYFGPGTRLTVL.

V and J are TRBV4-2 and TRBJ1-2, with 9 nucleotides matching TRBD1. Looked up from germline, CDR1 is LGHNA and CDR2 is YNFKEQ. Losses at the gene ends were 3 bases for V and 2 bases for J; bases not matched to a gene: 4. The length of the CDR3 is 15 residues. The CDR3 nucleotides read TGTGCCAGCAGCCAGGGGGACAGGGAAAACTATGGCTACACCTTC. It yields the protein CASSQGDRENYGYTF.

This clonotype was detected ten times or more. The genes are TRBV3-1 and TRBJ1-6; D may be TRBD1 (6 bases). V lost 7 bases and J 5 bases, leaving 12 bases between the germline ends. Looked up from germline, CDR1 is LGHDT and CDR2 is YNNKEL (reference sequence). The CDR3 is made up of 14 amino acids. CDR3 coding DNA: TGTGCCAGCAAACAGGGCGCGGATAATTCACCCCTCCACTTT. This sequence encodes CASKQGADNSPLHF.

This clonotype was recorded at least ten times. This sequence joins TRBV7-9 and TRBJ1-2; unclear D gene. This CDR3 has 15 amino acids. With 5 bases removed from V and 0 bases from J, the gap between germline ends came to 13 bases. Germline V gives CDR1 SEHNR, CDR2 FQNEAQ (reference sequence). The CDR3 nucleotides read TGTGCCAGCAGCCCCGGCATGGGAGCTAACTATGGCTACACCTTC. Amino acids: CASSPGMGANYGYTF.

This clonotype was recorded at least ten times. This chain uses TRBV20-1 with TRBJ2-5; weak D call: TRBD2 (5 bases). Between the trimmed V and J ends, which lost 6 bases and 2 bases, there was a span of 22 bases. The CDR3 spans 16 residues. Germline values: CDR1 DFQATT, CDR2 SNEGSKA (reference sequence). The CDR3 DNA reads as TGCAGTGCCAAAAACCGCCGGAGGTGGCCGCAAGAGACCCAGTACTTC. Its translation: CSAKNRRRWPQETQYF.

Ten or more counts support this clonotype. The chain combines TRBV4-3 with TRBJ2-3, with a tentative D call TRBD2 (5 bases). The V gene's germline CDR1 is LGHNA and CDR2 YSLEER. V lost 1 base, J lost 2 bases, and 10 bases lay in between. The CDR3 runs to 15 residues. CDR3 sequence reads: CASSQGPGSTDTQYF. CDR3 DNA sequence: TGCGCCAGCAGCCAAGGACCGGGGTCCACAGATACGCAGTATTTT.

This clonotype has a count of ten or more. This chain connects TRBV20-1 to TRBJ2-5; TRBD2 might be the D (6 bases). Germline V gene lookup returns CDR1 DFQATT and CDR2 SNEGSKA (reference sequence). With 7 bases removed from V and 5 bases from J, the gap between germline ends came to 14 bases. The CDR3 is 12 amino acids. The CDR3: CSELAREETQYF. The DNA of the CDR3 is TGCAGTGAGCTAGCGAGGGAGGAGACCCAGTACTTC.

This clonotype was observed at least ten times. The V gene is TRBV4-2, the J gene TRBJ2-5, with 7 bases fitting TRBD2. V trimming: 1 base; J trimming: 1 base; junction bases outside the gene matches: 0. CDR1 LGHNA and CDR2 YNFKEQ come from the germline V gene. This CDR3 has 14 residues. CDR3 sequence reads: CASSQGTSQETQYF. In DNA, the CDR3 is TGTGCCAGCAGCCAAGGGACTAGCCAAGAGACCCAGTACTTC.